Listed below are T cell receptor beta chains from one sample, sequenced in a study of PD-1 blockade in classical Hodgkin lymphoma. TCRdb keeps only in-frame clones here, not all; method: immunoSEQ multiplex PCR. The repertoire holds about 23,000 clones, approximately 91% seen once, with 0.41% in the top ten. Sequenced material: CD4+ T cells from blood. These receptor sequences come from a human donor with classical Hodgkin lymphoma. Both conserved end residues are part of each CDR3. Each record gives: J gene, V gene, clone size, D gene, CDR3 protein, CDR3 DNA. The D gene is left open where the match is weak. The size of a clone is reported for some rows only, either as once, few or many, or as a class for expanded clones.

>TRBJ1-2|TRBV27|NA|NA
CASRGRGAGPYGYTF
TGTGCCAGCAGGGGGCGGGGAGCAGGGCCATATGGCTACACCTTC
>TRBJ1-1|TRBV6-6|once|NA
CASSYPAGWENTEAFF
TGTGCCAGCAGTTACCCCGCAGGGTGGGAGAACACTGAAGCTTTCTTT
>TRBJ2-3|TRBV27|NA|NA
CATRQVLGTDTQYF
TGTGCCACCAGGCAGGTCCTTGGCACAGATACGCAGTATTTT
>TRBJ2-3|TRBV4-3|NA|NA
CASSQGGDTQYF
TGCGCCAGCAGCCAAGGGGGAGATACGCAGTATTTT
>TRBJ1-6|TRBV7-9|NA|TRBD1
CASETNPRGREGYNSPLHF
TGTGCCAGCGAGACAAACCCAAGGGGGCGCGAAGGTTATAATTCACCCCTCCACTTT
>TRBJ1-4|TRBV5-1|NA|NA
CASSLVTNEKLFF
TGCGCCAGCAGCTTGGTAACTAATGAAAAACTGTTTTTT
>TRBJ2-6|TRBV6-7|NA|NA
CASSPCDPSTAANVLTF
TGTGCCAGCAGCCCGTGCGACCCATCGACTGCGGCCAACGTCCTGACTTTC
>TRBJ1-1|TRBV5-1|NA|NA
CASSRGGLGTEAFF
TGCGCCAGCAGTCGGGGCGGGTTGGGCACTGAAGCTTTCTTT
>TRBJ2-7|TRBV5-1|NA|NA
CASAPDRTYEQYF
TGCGCCAGCGCTCCGGACAGAACCTACGAGCAGTACTTC
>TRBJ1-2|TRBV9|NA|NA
CASSVGGDYGYTF
TGTGCCAGCAGCGTCGGGGGGGACTATGGCTACACCTTC
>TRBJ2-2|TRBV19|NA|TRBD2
CASSIPGLAGVSGELFF
TGTGCCAGTAGTATTCCTGGGCTAGCGGGAGTTTCGGGGGAGCTGTTTTTT
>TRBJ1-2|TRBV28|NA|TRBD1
CASSSTGASGYTF
TGTGCCAGCAGTTCGACAGGGGCTTCTGGCTACACCTTC
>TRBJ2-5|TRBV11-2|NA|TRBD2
CASSSWTSGSQTQYF
TGTGCCAGCAGCTCATGGACTAGCGGGAGTCAGACCCAGTACTTC
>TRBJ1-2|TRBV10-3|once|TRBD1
CAITWDRNYGYTF
TGTGCCATCACTTGGGACAGGAACTATGGCTACACCTTC
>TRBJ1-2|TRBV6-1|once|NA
CASSEKAEYGYTF
TGTGCCAGCAGTGAAAAGGCAGAGTATGGCTACACCTTC
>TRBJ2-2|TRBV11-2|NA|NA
CASSSPRRATGELFF
TGTGCCAGCAGTTCCCCCCGGAGGGCCACCGGGGAGCTGTTTTTT
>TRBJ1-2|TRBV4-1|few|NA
CASSPIRRGNYGYTF
TGCGCCAGCAGCCCGATTCGTCGGGGGAATTATGGCTACACCTTC
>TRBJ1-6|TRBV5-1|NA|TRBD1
CASSLDTGTGGSPLHF
TGCGCCAGCAGCTTAGATACCGGGACAGGGGGATCACCCCTCCACTTT
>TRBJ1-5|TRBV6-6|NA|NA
CASSYSGEGNQPQHF
TGTGCCAGCAGTTACTCGGGGGAGGGCAATCAGCCCCAGCATTTT
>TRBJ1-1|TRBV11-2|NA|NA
CASSLRGGFSMNTEAFF
TGTGCCAGCAGCTTGCGGGGCGGCTTTAGCATGAACACTGAAGCTTTCTTT
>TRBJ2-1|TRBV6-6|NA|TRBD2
CASSYRREGQGEQFF
TGTGCCAGCAGTTACCGTCGGGAGGGCCAGGGTGAGCAGTTCTTC
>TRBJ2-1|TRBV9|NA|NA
CASSAGTKYNEQFF
TGTGCCAGCAGCGCTGGGACAAAATACAATGAGCAGTTCTTC
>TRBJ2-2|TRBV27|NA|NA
CASSLAKGTGELFF
TGTGCCAGCAGCCTCGCTAAAGGCACCGGGGAGCTGTTTTTT
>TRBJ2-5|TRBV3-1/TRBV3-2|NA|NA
CASSQVVYF
TGTGCCAGCAGCCAAGTTGTGTACTTC
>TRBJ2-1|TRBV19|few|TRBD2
CASSIGRLAGLFTMGEQFF
TGTGCCAGTAGTATTGGTCGACTAGCGGGGTTATTCACGATGGGTGAGCAGTTCTTC
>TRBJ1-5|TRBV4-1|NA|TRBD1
CASGGQGNQPQHF
TGCGCCAGCGGTGGACAGGGCAATCAGCCCCAGCATTTT
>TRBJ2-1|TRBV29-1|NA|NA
CSVDYLGEQFF
TGCAGCGTGGACTATCTTGGTGAGCAGTTCTTC
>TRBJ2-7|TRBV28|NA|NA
CASAKVGDEQYF
TGTGCCAGCGCAAAGGTGGGGGACGAGCAGTACTTC
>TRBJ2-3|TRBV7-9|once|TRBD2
CASSSRLAGATDTQYF
TGTGCCAGCAGCTCCAGACTAGCGGGAGCCACAGATACGCAGTATTTT
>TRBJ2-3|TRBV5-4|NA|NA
CASSRGSHTQYF
TGTGCCAGCAGCCGGGGGAGTCATACGCAGTATTTT
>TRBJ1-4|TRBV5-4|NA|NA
CASSKPGGGHEKLFF
TGTGCCAGCAGCAAACCCGGGGGGGGGCATGAAAAACTGTTTTTT
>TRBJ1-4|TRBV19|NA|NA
CASSTGGWTNEKLFF
TGTGCCAGTAGTACGGGAGGGTGGACTAATGAAAAACTGTTTTTT
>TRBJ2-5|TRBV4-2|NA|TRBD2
CASSLNSGGETQYF
TGTGCCAGCAGCCTAAACTCCGGGGGGGAGACCCAGTACTTC
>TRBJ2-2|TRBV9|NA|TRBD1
CASSLDPGTGGMSGELFF
TGTGCCAGCAGCCTGGACCCGGGGACAGGGGGGATGTCCGGGGAGCTGTTTTTT
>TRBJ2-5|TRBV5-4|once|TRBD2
CASSLGRAGGVETQYF
TGTGCCAGCAGCTTGGGAAGAGCGGGGGGGGTAGAGACCCAGTACTTC
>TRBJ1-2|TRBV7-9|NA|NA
CASSPDGTWDSRGYGYTF
TGTGCCAGCAGCCCGGACGGGACATGGGATTCTAGGGGCTATGGCTACACCTTC
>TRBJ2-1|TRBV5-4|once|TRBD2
CASSLDSGGYNEQFF
TGTGCCAGCAGCTTGGACTCGGGGGGGTACAATGAGCAGTTCTTC
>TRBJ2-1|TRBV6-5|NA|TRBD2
CASSLRTSGGAEQFF
TGTGCCAGCAGCCTCAGGACTAGCGGGGGGGCCGAGCAGTTCTTC
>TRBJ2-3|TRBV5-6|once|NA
CASSLRASSTDTQYF
TGTGCCAGCAGCTTGAGGGCTTCTAGCACAGATACGCAGTATTTT
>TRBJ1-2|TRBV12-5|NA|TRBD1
CASGYSVPGQGIVEGYTF
TGTGCTAGTGGTTATTCCGTGCCGGGACAGGGGATCGTGGAGGGCTACACCTTC
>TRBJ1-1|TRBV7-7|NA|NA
CASTPGRLTTFMNTEAFF
TGTGCCAGCACTCCAGGCCGCCTAACTACTTTCATGAACACTGAAGCTTTCTTT
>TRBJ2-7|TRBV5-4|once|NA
CASSLEGDTRRADEQYF
TGTGCCAGCAGCTTGGAGGGGGACACGCGGAGAGCGGACGAGCAGTACTTC
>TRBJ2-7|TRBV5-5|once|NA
CASSKWMQVVENEQYF
TGTGCCAGCAGCAAGTGGATGCAGGTAGTGGAAAACGAGCAGTACTTC
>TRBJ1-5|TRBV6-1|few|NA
CASSERNNQPQHF
TGTGCCAGCAGTGAAAGGAACAATCAGCCCCAGCATTTT
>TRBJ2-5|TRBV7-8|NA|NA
CASSLGEETQYF
TGTGCCAGCAGCTTAGGGGAAGAGACCCAGTACTTC